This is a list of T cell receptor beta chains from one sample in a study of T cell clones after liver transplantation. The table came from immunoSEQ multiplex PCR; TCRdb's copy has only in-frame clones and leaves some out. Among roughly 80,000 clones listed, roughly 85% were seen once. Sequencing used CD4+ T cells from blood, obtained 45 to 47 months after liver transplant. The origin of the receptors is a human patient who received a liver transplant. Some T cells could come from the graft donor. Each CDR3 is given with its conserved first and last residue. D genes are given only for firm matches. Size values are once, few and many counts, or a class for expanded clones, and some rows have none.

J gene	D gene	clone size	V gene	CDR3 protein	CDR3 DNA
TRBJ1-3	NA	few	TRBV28	CASSLGNGGAHGNTIYF	TGTGCCAGCAGCCTAGGGAACGGGGGCGCTCACGGAAACACCATATATTTT
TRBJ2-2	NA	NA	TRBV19	CASSIPGVTGELFF	TGTGCCAGTAGTATACCCGGAGTTACCGGGGAGCTGTTTTTT
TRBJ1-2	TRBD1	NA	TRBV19	CASSPRQGAKDGYTF	TGTGCCAGTAGTCCTCGACAGGGGGCGAAGGATGGCTACACCTTC
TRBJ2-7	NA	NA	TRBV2	CASSAQGLAEQYF	TGTGCCAGCAGTGCCCAGGGTCTGGCCGAGCAGTACTTC
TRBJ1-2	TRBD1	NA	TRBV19	CASSILEGTGGYTF	TGTGCCAGTAGTATTTTGGAGGGGACAGGTGGCTACACCTTC
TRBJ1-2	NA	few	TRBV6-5	CASRRYRVGYGGYTF	TGTGCCAGCAGGAGGTACAGGGTGGGGTACGGTGGCTACACCTTC
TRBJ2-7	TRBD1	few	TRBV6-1	CASSTPGTGTYEQYF	TGTGCCAGCAGTACCCCCGGGACAGGGACTTACGAGCAGTACTTC
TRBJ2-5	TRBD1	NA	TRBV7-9	CASSHTGQGAWGETQYF	TGTGCCAGCAGCCACACCGGACAGGGGGCTTGGGGAGAGACCCAGTACTTC
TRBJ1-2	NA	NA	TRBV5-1	CASSLHPEGSYTF	TGCGCCAGCAGCTTACACCCGGAGGGGAGCTACACCTTC
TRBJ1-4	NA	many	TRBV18	CASSPEQGEKLFF	TGTGCCAGCTCACCAGAGCAAGGTGAAAAACTGTTTTTT
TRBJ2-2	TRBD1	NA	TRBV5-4	CASSPKGTGGTGELFF	TGTGCCAGCAGCCCGAAGGGGACAGGGGGGACCGGGGAGCTGTTTTTT
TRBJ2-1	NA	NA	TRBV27	CASSFYNEQFF	TGTGCCAGCAGTTTTTACAATGAGCAGTTCTTC
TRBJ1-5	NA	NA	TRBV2	CASRPQTGLNQPQHF	TGTGCCAGCCGACCCCAAACAGGTCTCAATCAGCCCCAGCATTTT
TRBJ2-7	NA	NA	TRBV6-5	CASSYSGRAYEQYF	TGTGCCAGCAGTTACTCGGGACGGGCCTACGAGCAGTACTTC
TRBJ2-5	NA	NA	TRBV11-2	CASSRNGQPQETQYF	TGTGCCAGCAGTCGTAACGGACAGCCCCAAGAGACCCAGTACTTC
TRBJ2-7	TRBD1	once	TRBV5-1	CASSSTGPGDEQYF	TGCGCCAGCAGCTCGACAGGGCCGGGTGATGAGCAGTACTTC
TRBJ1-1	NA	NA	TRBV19	CASSREGAGTEAFF	TGTGCCAGTAGTAGAGAAGGGGCGGGCACTGAAGCTTTCTTT
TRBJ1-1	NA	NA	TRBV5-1	CASSLETGSTEAFF	TGCGCCAGCAGCTTGGAGACAGGTAGCACTGAAGCTTTCTTT
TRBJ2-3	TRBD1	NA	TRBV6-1	CASSEPGGGTDTQYF	TGTGCCAGCAGTGAACCAGGGGGCGGCACAGATACGCAGTATTTT
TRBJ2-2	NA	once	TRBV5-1	CASRARPTVGELFF	TGCGCCAGCAGAGCTAGACCGACCGTCGGGGAGCTGTTTTTT
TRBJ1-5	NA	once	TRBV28	CASRPNVGGNQPQHF	TGTGCCAGCAGACCTAACGTGGGGGGCAATCAGCCCCAGCATTTT
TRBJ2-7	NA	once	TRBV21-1	CASSKYLTGVVDEQYF	TGTGCCAGCAGCAAATATTTGACAGGGGTGGTCGACGAGCAGTACTTC
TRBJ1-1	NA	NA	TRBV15	CATSRDLPGSSEAFF	TGTGCCACCAGCAGAGATCTGCCGGGGAGCTCTGAAGCTTTCTTT
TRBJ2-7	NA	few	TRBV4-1	CASSRLIGKEYEQYF	TGCGCCAGCAGTCGACTGATTGGGAAGGAATACGAGCAGTACTTC
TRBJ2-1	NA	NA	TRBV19	CASSPAWGGPYNEQFF	TGTGCCAGTAGCCCGGCCTGGGGTGGGCCCTACAATGAGCAGTTCTTC
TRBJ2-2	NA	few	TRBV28	CASSQRRASVNTGELFF	TGTGCCAGCAGTCAGAGGAGGGCTAGCGTAAACACCGGGGAGCTGTTTTTT
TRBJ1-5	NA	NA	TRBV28	CASSLPAQGRDQPQHF	TGTGCCAGCAGTTTACCGGCACAGGGACGGGATCAGCCCCAGCATTTT
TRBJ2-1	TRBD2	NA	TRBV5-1	CASSLARGLAGDSSYNEQFF	TGCGCCAGCAGCTTGGCCAGAGGACTAGCGGGAGACAGCTCCTACAATGAGCAGTTCTTC